The 17 T cell receptor beta chains below were found in one sample sequenced in a study of blood T cell repertoires in COVID-19 (dated by TCRdb to about 2020). The library came from the immunoSEQ multiplex PCR assay. TCRdb took over this immuneACCESS table, retaining in-frame rearrangements with V and J assigned. Such tables are incomplete; in checked studies, under half of the missing clones stem from an unresolved V gene, and the remainder is unexplained. Present in this sample are approximately 200,000 clones, 82% of which were seen just once. The leading ten clones occupy over 9.5% of the sample. The specimen was PBMCs or T cells enriched from blood (not recorded which). These receptors were collected from a man aged 35-49 years who had recovered from COVID-19.

This rearrangement joins TRBV11-3 to TRBJ2-2, with TRBD1 identical over 8 bases. The CDR3 runs 18 residues. V trimming: 5 bases; J trimming: 6 bases; junction bases outside the gene matches: 17. Germline values: CDR1 SGHNT, CDR2 YENEEA. The CDR3 region has the DNA TGTGCCAGCAGCCAACTAAACCCAGGCAGGGGGCTCTCCGGGGAGCTGTTTTTT. This sequence encodes CASSQLNPGRGLSGELFF.

This sequence joins TRBV10-3 and TRBJ1-5; unclear D gene. Trimming pared 4 bases from V and 0 bases from J, leaving 7 bases between. Germline loops: CDR1 ENHRY, CDR2 SYGVKD. CDR3 length: 14 residues. CDR3 in amino acids: CAISVEGSNQPQHF. CDR3 in DNA: TGTGCCATCAGTGTAGAGGGTAGCAATCAGCCCCAGCATTTT.

The rearrangement joins TRBV18 to TRBJ2-2; maybe TRBD2 (6 bases). The CDR3 has 14 residues. Trimming took 6 bases from V and 10 from J, leaving 18 bases between them. Germline CDR1 KGHSH, CDR2 LQKENI. For the CDR3, the DNA is TGTGCCAGCTCTCTATCGGAGGGTTCTGCGGAGCTGTTTTTT. Translating it yields CASSLSEGSAELFF.

The chain recombines TRBV11-2 with TRBJ2-7; D possibly corresponds to TRBD1 (5 bases). CDR1 SGHAT and CDR2 FQNNGV come from the germline V gene. This CDR3 spans 13 amino acids. V dropped 5 bases and J dropped 4 bases, with 12 bases sitting between them. Written as DNA, the CDR3 is TGTGCCAGCAGCCTTCTCAGGGATTACGAGCAGTACTTC. Its protein product is CASSLLRDYEQYF.

This chain joins TRBV7-9 and TRBJ2-7; weak D call: TRBD2 (5 bases). Trimming removed 6 bases at V and 7 bases at J, with 13 bases between. Germline CDR1 and CDR2: SEHNR and FQNEAQ (reference sequence). The CDR3 covers 12 residues. The CDR3 loop is CASRQGSGEQYF. The CDR3 DNA reads TGTGCCAGCAGACAAGGGTCGGGGGAGCAGTACTTC. Combining the CDR3 with reference TRBV7-9 and TRBJ2-7 gives the whole variable domain DTGVSQNPRHKITKRGQNVTFRCDPISEHNRLYWYRQTLGQGPEFLTYFQNEAQLEKSRLLSDRFSAERPKGSFSTLEIQRTEQGDSAMYLCASRQGSGEQYFGPGTRLTVT.

This chain links TRBV5-5 with TRBJ2-2; maybe TRBD2 (5 bases). V was clipped by 4 bases and J by 8 bases, with 12 bases between them. The CDR3 is 13 amino acids. Germline loops: CDR1 SGHKS, CDR2 YYEKEE (reference sequence). As DNA, the CDR3 is TGTGCCAGCAGCCCCGGGGTTCGAGGGGAGCTGTTTTTT. Its translation is CASSPGVRGELFF.

This chain links TRBV19 with TRBJ2-2; 9 bases map to TRBD1. Germline CDR1 is LNHDA and CDR2 is SQIVND (reference sequence). The J segment lost 7 bases and the V segment lost 8 bases, leaving 11 bases of the junction unmatched. This CDR3 has 15 residues. The CDR3: CASSPGDRDFGELFF. The DNA of the CDR3 is TGTGCCAGTTCCCCAGGGGACAGGGACTTCGGGGAGCTGTTTTTT.

This clone was seen only once. The chain couples TRBV30 to TRBJ1-2; 7 bases line up with TRBD1. Germline CDR1 is GTSNPN and CDR2 is SVGIG (reference sequence). This CDR3 is built from 15 residues. The V segment lost 1 base and the J segment 7 bases; nucleotides outside the gene matches: 12. Written as DNA, the CDR3 is TGTGCCTGGAGTGGTAGTTCGGTGGCAGGGGGTGGCTACACCTTC. This encodes CAWSGSSVAGGGYTF.

This clone came up a few times. The V call is TRBV19, the J call TRBJ1-1; the D gene is possibly TRBD1 (5 bases). This CDR3 region has 14 residues. V lost 5 bases to trimming and J lost 4 bases, with 14 bases between them. The germline CDR1 and CDR2 sequences are LNHDA and SQIVND (reference sequence). In DNA form, the CDR3 reads TGTGCCAGTAGTCCCAGGGAAATCGGCACTGAAGCTTTCTTT. This encodes CASSPREIGTEAFF. The full variable domain, rest sourced from reference TRBV19 and TRBJ1-1, is DGGITQSPKYLFRKEGQNVTLSCEQNLNHDAMYWYRQDPGQGLRLIYYSQIVNDFQKGDIAEGYSVSREKKESFPLTVTSAQKNPTAFYLCASSPREIGTEAFFGQGTRLTVV.

J is TRBJ1-3 and V is TRBV7-2; the D is unclear. CDR3 length: 15 residues. V lost 0 bases and J 3 bases, leaving 9 bases between the germline ends. CDR1 and CDR2 (germline): SGHTA, FQGNSA. In nucleotides, the CDR3 is TGTGCCAGCAGCTTAGCCCCGGGTGGTGGAAACACCATATATTTT. It is translated as CASSLAPGGGNTIYF.

This clone was seen a handful of times. The rearrangement uses TRBV14 and TRBJ2-7, with 7 bases identical to TRBD2. The CDR3 is made up of 13 amino acids. Germline CDR1 is SGHDN and CDR2 is FVKESK. The V and J ends lost 4 bases and 4 bases, in that order; junction bases with no gene match: 4. The CDR3 coding sequence is TGTGCCAGCAGCCGCCTGGGAGGGTACGAGCAGTACGTC. This encodes CASSRLGGYEQYV.

The chain is built from TRBV7-9 and TRBJ1-2; D is unresolved. The germline V gene has CDR1 SEHNR and CDR2 FQNEAQ (reference sequence). Trimming removed 4 bases at V and 8 bases at J, with 11 bases between. This CDR3 is 12 amino acids long. The CDR3 DNA reads as TGTGCCAGCAGCTCGCCTGGGGAGGGCTACACCTTC. Amino acids: CASSSPGEGYTF.

This chain connects TRBV18 to TRBJ1-4, with D hard to call. The germline V gene encodes CDR1 KGHSH and CDR2 LQKENI. V gave up 1 base and J gave up 6 bases, with 18 bases separating them. This CDR3 has 17 amino acids. The CDR3 loop is CASSPRRYAVLDEKLFF. CDR3 nucleotides: TGTGCCAGCTCACCACGGCGGTATGCCGTCCTGGATGAAAAACTGTTTTTT.

This clone was counted a few times. V and J are TRBV4-1 and TRBJ2-5, with a tentative D call TRBD2 (5 bases). This CDR3 is built from 13 residues. Trimming removed 0 bases from V and 5 bases from J, with 7 bases in between. Germline lookup yields CDR1 MGHRA and CDR2 YSYEKL. CDR3 DNA: TGCGCCAGCAGCCAAGATAGAGGGGAGACCCAGTACTTC. As protein: CASSQDRGETQYF.

This rearrangement joins TRBV10-3 to TRBJ1-6; D unclear. The germline CDR1 and CDR2 sequences are ENHRY and SYGVKD. The CDR3 runs 15 residues. Trimming took off 3 bases at V and 7 bases at J, with 13 bases between the two ends. The CDR3, as DNA: TGTGCCATCAGTGACCCCCGCGGTTGGAATTCACCCCTCCACTTT. Amino acid sequence: CAISDPRGWNSPLHF.

This sequence joins TRBV4-2 and TRBJ2-1; 9 bases map to TRBD2. The CDR3 is made up of 16 amino acids. Unmatched junction bases numbered 4, after V lost 0 bases and J lost 4 bases. The germline gives CDR1 LGHNA, CDR2 YNFKEQ. The CDR3 nucleotides read TGTGCCAGCAGCCAAGATAGACTAGCGGAGTACAATGAGCAGTTCTTC. Translation gives CASSQDRLAEYNEQFF.

V and J are TRBV19 and TRBJ2-2; 9 positions match TRBD1. Germline-derived CDR1 and CDR2 are LNHDA and SQIVND (reference sequence). V dropped 7 bases and J dropped 4; count of bases not matched to a gene: 7. This CDR3 has 15 amino acids. The CDR3 is CASTQGALGTGELFF. The CDR3 DNA follows: TGTGCCAGTACACAGGGGGCGCTGGGCACCGGGGAGCTGTTTTTT. Full variable domain (remainder filled in from reference TRBV19 and TRBJ2-2): DGGITQSPKYLFRKEGQNVTLSCEQNLNHDAMYWYRQDPGQGLRLIYYSQIVNDFQKGDIAEGYSVSREKKESFPLTVTSAQKNPTAFYLCASTQGALGTGELFFGEGSRLTVL.